The source of this TCR beta chain is a study of regulatory T cells in long-lasting Graves disease (dated by TCRdb to the early 2020s). Context from the whole study: Patients with newly diagnosed Graves' disease had been on antithyroid drugs for under 3 months. TCR sequencing covered some 13 persistent and roughly 20 newly diagnosed Graves' disease patients, around 35 samples in total. The study took place in China and was registered as a clinical trial. This study used TCR sequencing and RNA sequencing of peripheral blood to compare persistent Graves' disease patients against newly diagnosed Graves' disease patients.

V is shortened by 2 bases, J by 0 bases, and the region joining them spans 11 bases. The CDR3 spans 15 residues, from the cysteine through the phenylalanine. The entry retains the CDR3 DNA only, 45 bases that are in frame from base 1. CDR1 MDHEN and CDR2 SYDVKM are derived from the germline V gene. A few counts support this clonotype. The specificity of this receptor is unknown. No much larger clone is present one base from it, and per-base qualities are unavailable. The library was built by means of multiplex PCR. TCRdb shows the sequencer as Illumina HiSeq 4000. TCR beta libraries were built with iRepertoire HTBI primers and Arm-PCR amplification of CDR3 regions. Before sequencing, the PCR products went through gel purification. The authors processed their data as follows. A total of roughly 58 TRBV and some 15 TRBJ segments were identified across samples and were used for gene usage analysis of CDR3 amino acid clonotypes. Filtered high-quality paired reads were merged into contigs using COPE and FqMerger. BLAST was used to align contigs to IMGT TRBV, TRBD and TRBJ reference genes, and CDR3 was defined according to IMGT. Any clonotype with a frequency above 0.1% was classified as a highly expanded clone. Shannon entropy served as the measure of repertoire diversity, while the Gini coefficient captured V-J evenness. A clonotype was considered public if more than one individual shared it. The public reads were quality trimmed at Q25 with fastp and then assembled into clones with MiXCR by TCRdb, keeping productive beta chains. Rows matching on CDR3 protein sequence are summarized as one entry with the most common DNA and genes. TCRdb, not the authors, supplied the V and J calls. This sample holds fewer than 650,000 distinct CDR3 sequences; more than 15% were observed only once. 12% of the sample belongs to the ten largest clones.

Beyond this particular receptor, the publication reports: As a limitation, the authors acknowledged that the small sample size may reduce accuracy. Sequencing and analysis were limited to the TCR beta chain. Persistent disease showed preferential use of TRBV28, TRBJ1-2 and TRBJ2-5, whereas newly diagnosed disease favored TRBV20-1 and TRBJ2-1. Persistent patients shared more public clonotypes among themselves (around 3,000) than newly diagnosed patients did (about 970). Compared with newly diagnosed patients, persistent Graves' disease patients had lower TCR Shannon entropy and fewer highly expanded clones, which suggests clonal expansion. The study examined only peripheral blood because the primary lesion, thyroid tissue, could not be accessed.

The time point label of this sample denotes: newly diagnosed GD, antithyroid drugs for less than 3 months. For both TCR sequencing and RNA sequencing, RNA was extracted from PBMCs in TRIzol. The diagnosis of Graves' disease followed American Thyroid Association guidelines. Patients were recruited from an endocrinology department in Xi'an, China. Each patient gave roughly 8.4 milliliters of peripheral blood, collected in an EDTA anticoagulant tube. Ficoll Paque Plus density gradient separation was used to isolate PBMCs, and no further T cell sorting was done. An Agilent 2100 Bioanalyzer and agarose gel were used to assess RNA quality, and a NanoDrop 2000 was used to measure RNA concentration. These data were likewise used in another study, on T cells in Graves' hyperthyroidism and ophthalmopathy. From that second study: Stable Graves' hyperthyroidism was defined as the absence of progression to ophthalmopathy over 18 months of follow-up. The hyperthyroidism patients were between 18 and 65 years old and newly diagnosed, with a disease duration of less than 2 months. The study excluded patients with uncontrolled infections, other autoimmune diseases, pregnancy or lactation. Diagnoses were established on the basis of clinical symptoms, serum thyroxine and TRAb, thyroid ultrasound, and orbital computed tomography. The first round of RT-PCR for the TCR CDR3 was performed with the HTBI primer set and the Qiagen OneStep RT-PCR kit. Most expanded thyroid clonotypes (frequency above 0.001) were also detected in blood, suggesting blood repertoires may reflect thyroid immune responses. In cross-validation, a model built on a 13 V-J signature told ophthalmopathy apart from stable hyperthyroidism with over 85% sensitivity and around 81% specificity, and in testing the same model reached 80%/75%. In validation, progression to ophthalmopathy was predicted by the model with 70% to 71% sensitivity and around 75% specificity, a median of 6.5 months before onset. To identify TCR V-J signatures that set the groups apart, the researchers used a discovery cohort of 100 patients, made up of roughly 45 with Graves' ophthalmopathy and some 55 with stable Graves' hyperthyroidism. Prospective prediction of ophthalmopathy was tested in an independent validation cohort of approximately 19 hyperthyroidism patients and 17 patients who later progressed to ophthalmopathy. The 100 discovery patients were randomly divided into training and test sets at a 7:3 ratio. Thyroid tissue and blood T-cell repertoires from about six Graves' hyperthyroidism patients were also compared in the study. After sampling, hyperthyroidism patients received methimazole starting at 30 mg daily, and ophthalmopathy patients received high-dose intravenous methylprednisolone. A second multiplex PCR round built the libraries, followed by size selection and purification. Libraries were sequenced paired-end with 100 bp reads on an Illumina HiSeq2000. SOAPnuke was used to process the raw data, with reads discarded if the reads contained adapters or uncalled bases, had a mean Phred below 15, or lacked an exact constant-primer or identifier match. High-quality paired reads were merged using COPE v1.2.5, and each unique nucleotide sequence was defined as a clonotype. Clonotypes were aligned to IMGT TRBV, TRBD and TRBJ reference segments using MiTCR v1.1. Analysis was restricted to V-J combinations with a frequency above 0.0001, which covered just over 98% of repertoires. A TCS score was defined as the ratio between F50 (clonal expansion) and ExV (chaos), using BLOSUM62-based TCRdist between CDR3 peptides within each V-J. Welch's t-statistics and random forest reduced fewer than 600 V-J features to roughly 13, which were used in a naive Bayes classifier (R e1071). Sample size was not statistically predetermined, and blinding of investigators to group allocation was not performed. The paper describes TCR Vbeta CDR3 sequencing of 130 to 150 peripheral blood samples, made up of around 41 ophthalmopathy patients, some 80 hyperthyroidism patients and 17 progressor patients.

The sequenced sample was peripheral blood mononuclear cells (PBMCs), obtained at new diagnosis, from a patient treated with antithyroid drugs. This receptor was obtained from a young man with Graves disease. Donor details come from another sample of the same person, matched by shared clones. The receptor chain draws on TRBV28 and TRBJ2-7; the D region is possibly TRBD1 or TRBD2, each matching across 5 bases. The CDR3 region has the sequence CASSLRGVTSYEQYF. The DNA sequence is as follows: TGTGCCAGCAGTTTAAGGGGAGTGACCTCCTACGAGCAGTACTTC.